The 14 T cell receptor beta chains below were found in one sample sequenced in a study of T-cell reconstitution after alpha-beta-depleted transplantation in children (dated by TCRdb to the mid-2010s). The library was obtained by PCR. The instrument was an Illumina HiSeq 2500. To normalize quantification of the TCRbeta repertoire, the TCR libraries were built with molecular barcoding that relied on unique molecular identifiers. The public reads were reanalyzed by TCRdb: fastp trimming at Q25, MiXCR alignment, in-frame beta chains only. Rows with one shared CDR3 protein collapse into an entry with the most common genes and DNA. The sample table shows approximately 110,000 distinct CDR3 sequences, and 20% to 25% are seen once. Jointly, the top ten make up about 11% of the sample. The treatment or condition label here, explained by the study, means: allogeneic hematopoietic cell transplantation with graft depleted of TCRalphabeta T cells and CD19 B cells.

The specimen was PBMCs, mostly from graft donor cells, collected 180 days after TCRalphabeta/CD19-depleted stem cell transplant. These TCRs come from a male patient aged 2 to 10 who had a stem cell transplant for chronic granulomatous disease, so the T cells may come from the graft donor.

This clonotype was found a few times. J is TRBJ1-3 and V is TRBV28; 8 bases line up with TRBD1. Looked up from germline, CDR1 is MDHEN and CDR2 is SYDVKM. The CDR3 consists of 15 residues. The J segment lost 0 bases and the V segment lost 6 bases, leaving 4 bases of the junction unmatched. The CDR3 loop reads CASRPTGGSGNTIYF. In DNA form, the CDR3 reads TGTGCCAGCAGACCAACAGGGGGCTCTGGAAACACCATATATTTT.

The chain has TRBV5-5 and TRBJ2-2; D unclear. Trimming pared 2 bases from V and 3 bases from J, leaving 8 bases between. There are 14 residues in the CDR3. Germline assignment: CDR1 SGHKS and CDR2 YYEKEE (reference sequence). The CDR3 here is CASSFELHTGELFF. DNA of the CDR3: TGTGCCAGCAGCTTCGAACTTCACACCGGGGAGCTGTTTTTT.

This clonotype was observed a few times. The genes are TRBV7-4 and TRBJ2-2; D is possibly TRBD2 (5 bases). The CDR3 is 15 residues long. Between the trimmed V and J ends, which lost 3 bases and 2 bases, there was a span of 10 bases. CDR1 SGHVT and CDR2 SQSDAQ come from the germline V gene. CDR3 nucleotides: TGTGCCAGCAGCTTTGGCAGGACTAACACCGGGGAGCTGTTTTTT. This gives the protein CASSFGRTNTGELFF.

This clonotype was seen a handful of times. This chain uses TRBV15 with TRBJ2-4; D remains unclear. Germline V CDR1 and CDR2: LNHNV, YYDKDF (reference sequence). V lost 8 bases to trimming and J lost 7 bases, with 12 bases between them. The CDR3 loop spans 12 amino acids. The CDR3 nucleotides are TGTGCCACCTCTCCCACGACGAACATTCAGTACTTC. This gives the protein CATSPTTNIQYF.

The V gene is TRBV5-8, the J gene TRBJ1-5; possibly TRBD1 for D (6 bases). V lost 1 base and J lost 0, with 11 bases in between. The CDR3 spans 16 residues. The germline CDR1 and CDR2 sequences are SGHTS and YDEGEE. CDR3 bases: TGTGCCAGCAGCTTGCGTGGACAGTTTAGCAATCAGCCCCAGCATTTT. Protein product: CASSLRGQFSNQPQHF.

The rearrangement links TRBV20-1 to TRBJ2-5; 11 bases fit TRBD1. V was clipped by 6 bases and J by 4 bases; unmatched bases: 4. The CDR3 length is 13 residues. Germline V gene sequence: CDR1 DFQATT, CDR2 SNEGSKA (reference sequence). The chain's CDR3 is CSAPDRGRETQYF. The DNA of the CDR3 is TGCAGTGCACCGGACAGGGGGCGAGAGACCCAGTACTTC.

This clonotype appeared a few times. The chain recombines TRBV9 with TRBJ2-7, with a tentative D call TRBD2 (6 bases). The V and J ends lost 0 bases and 3 bases respectively, with 13 bases between them. This CDR3 region has 15 residues. Germline CDR1 and CDR2: SGDLS and YYNGEE. The CDR3 loop reads CASSVGASENYEQYF. Here the CDR3 DNA reads TGTGCCAGCAGCGTAGGTGCTAGCGAGAACTACGAGCAGTACTTC.

The chain employs TRBV29-1 and TRBJ2-7; weak D call: TRBD1 (5 bases). Trimming left V 6 bases short and J 3 bases short, with 12 bases between. CDR1 and CDR2 (germline): SQVTM, ANQGSEA. This CDR3 is built from 12 residues. The CDR3, as DNA: TGCAGCGTCGTCGGGCAGGGCTACGAGCAGTACTTC. The encoded protein is CSVVGQGYEQYF.

V gene TRBV27 combines with J gene TRBJ2-7, with 11 bases identical to TRBD1. Trimming cost V 6 bases and J 7 bases; bases outside gene matches: 20. CDR3 length: 18 residues. Germline-derived CDR1 and CDR2 are MNHEY and SMNVEV (reference sequence). The CDR3 bases are TGTGCCAGCAGCTCGCCCTTCAAACACCGGGACAGGGGGAGGGAGCAGTACTTC. As protein: CASSSPFKHRDRGREQYF.

Ten or more counts support this clonotype. J is TRBJ2-3 and V is TRBV20-1; no clear D gene. Germline-derived CDR1 and CDR2 are DFQATT and SNEGSKA (reference sequence). V lost 3 bases and J lost 1, with 11 bases in between. The CDR3 has 14 residues. CDR3 residues: CSASWARGTDTQYF. The DNA for the CDR3 is TGCAGTGCTAGTTGGGCCCGGGGCACAGATACGCAGTATTTT.

This clonotype was recorded at least ten times. The chain recombines TRBV20-1 with TRBJ2-7; D gene ambiguous. The germline V and J ends were trimmed by 0 bases and 3 bases, with 12 bases remaining between them. The CDR3 consists of 14 residues. From germline, CDR1 is DFQATT and CDR2 SNEGSKA (reference sequence). The CDR3 DNA reads TGCAGTGCTAGAGATCCTGCTAGAAACTACGAGCAGTACTTC. Its translation: CSARDPARNYEQYF.

In this sample, this clonotype turned up many times. The chain employs TRBV12-3 or TRBV12-4 and TRBJ2-1; 10 nucleotides agree with TRBD1. Trimming at V came to 1 base and at J to 7 bases, leaving 10 bases not matched to a gene. The CDR3 has 17 amino acids. As DNA, the CDR3 is TGTGCCAGCAGTTTAGGGACAGGGGGAGCGGCGAGGAATGAGCAGTTCTTC. It encodes CASSLGTGGAARNEQFF.

CDR3 protein: CAIRTSGTLSYEQYF. CDR3 DNA: TGTGCCATTCGGACTAGCGGGACCCTCTCCTACGAGCAGTACTTC. This chain connects TRBV10-3 to TRBJ2-7, with 12 bases fitting TRBD2. The germline V gene encodes CDR1 ENHRY and CDR2 SYGVKD. This CDR3 is 15 amino acids long. The ends lost 9 bases at V and 0 bases at J; junction bases unmatched: 6.

This clonotype showed up many times. The genes are TRBV10-3 and TRBJ2-7; D gene uncertain. Germline lookup yields CDR1 ENHRY and CDR2 SYGVKD. Trimming took 3 bases from V and 1 from J, leaving 7 bases between them. The CDR3 is made up of 13 amino acids. CDR3 sequence (DNA): TGTGCCATCAGTGATAGCAAATCCTACGAGCAGTACTTC. Its translation is CAISDSKSYEQYF.